This T cell receptor beta chain was sequenced in a study of T-cell reconstitution after alpha-beta-depleted transplantation in children. General study findings and limits: The high TCRbeta diversity at day 60 in some patients came from surviving recipient T cells and thymic progenitors. T-cell counts and diversity at one year post-transplant came mainly from newly produced T cells. Approximately two months post-transplant, alpha-beta T cells reportedly originated from several hundred expanded graft clones.

Preparing the TCRbeta library involved the use of unique molecular identifiers. TCRdb reprocessed the PCR reads via MiXCR and lists one record per CDR3 protein. This sample has about 980,000 distinct CDR3 sequences, with about 29% found just once. Remarks on this clonotype: No antigen is known for it.

The clonotype originates from a boy in the first two years of life who had a stem cell transplant for SCID, so the T cells may come from the graft donor. The sample in question was PBMCs, mostly from graft donor cells, obtained 360 days after TCRalphabeta/CD19-depleted stem cell transplant.

DNA for the CDR3: TGTGCCAGTCAGGGGGCCGGCTACAATGAGCAGTTCTTC. As protein: CASQGAGYNEQFF. The chain uses TRBV2 and TRBJ2-1, with 8 bases identical to TRBD1. The CDR3 runs 13 residues. V lost 9 bases and J lost 3; bases outside the gene matches: 4. Germline V gives CDR1 SNHLY, CDR2 FYNNEI.